A few counts support the clone carrying this TCR beta chain. The data belong to a study of blood T cell repertoires in COVID-19. Per germline, CDR1 ENHRY and CDR2 SYGVKD. V was shortened by 9 bases and J by 3 bases, with 12 bases between the two germline ends. The CDR3 totals 13 residues. TCRdb keeps only in-frame clones here, not all; method: immunoSEQ multiplex PCR. The profile shows approximately 130,000 clones, 75% to 90% of them singletons. Donors in Cohort 3 counted as recovered after two negative PCRs, clearance, or symptom resolution. The V gene is TRBV10-3, the J gene TRBJ2-1; tentative D call: TRBD2 (5 bases). The sequenced sample was PBMCs or T cells enriched from blood (not recorded which). The TCR was taken from a man aged 25-45 years who had recovered from COVID-19. As DNA, the CDR3 is TGTGCCATTTTTAGCGCCAGCTACAATGAGCAGTTCTTC. Amino acid sequence: CAIFSASYNEQFF.